This T cell receptor (beta chain) was identified in a study of CD8 T cells in Susac syndrome. The germline V and J ends were trimmed by 10 bases and 0 bases, with 10 bases remaining between them. Germline V gene lookup returns CDR1 MNHNY and CDR2 SVGAGI (reference sequence). CDR3 size: 13 residues. Random hexamers were used to reverse transcribe roughly 0.5 to 1 ug of RNA. MiXCR, run by TCRdb on the immunoSEQ multiplex PCR reads, gives a single entry per CDR3 protein. The profile shows about 200,000 distinct CDR3 sequences, approximately 93% of them singletons. The chain has TRBV6-6 and TRBJ2-1; D possibly corresponds to TRBD2 (6 bases). The sequence was collected from a human donor in good health. Sequenced input: CD4+ T cells from PBMCs. CDR3 nucleotide sequence: TGTGCCATTGCGGGGAGCTCCTACAATGAGCAGTTCTTC. Its protein is CAIAGSSYNEQFF.